This T cell receptor (beta chain) was documented in a study of blood T cells in healthy people across ages. In germline, CDR1 is SNHLY, CDR2 FYNNEI. The length of the CDR3 is 14 residues. This clonotype was counted between two and nine times. Through a sample-barcoded 5' primer and a J-beta primer mix, a second PCR was run for about 6 to 11 cycles. TCRdb itself ran the 5' RACE reads through MiXCR, one entry per CDR3 protein. The profile shows around 1,500,000 distinct CDR3 sequences, roughly 28% of them singletons. The individuals who served as donors were healthy Caucasians living in Russia, aged roughly 6 to 100.

Sample: blood. This TCR came from a woman aged 25 to 39 in good health. This chain links TRBV2 with TRBJ2-5; D not certain. With the DNA end fitting TRBJ2-7 better, the J assignment may be wrong. The CDR3 here is CASSTFGPQHEQYF. DNA for the CDR3: TGTGCCAGCAGCACCTTTGGTCCTCAGCACGAGCAGTACTTC.